The 14 T cell receptor beta chains below come from one sample, sequenced in a study of T cells after yellow fever vaccination (dated by TCRdb to between 2018 and 2021). Library generation was performed with 5' RACE. The sample was run on an Illumina NovaSeq 6000. The public reads were run again by TCRdb, first through fastp at Q25 and then through MiXCR, and only productive beta chains were kept. Records with the same CDR3 protein are collapsed into one entry carrying the most frequent genes and DNA. Across this sample there are about 320,000 distinct CDR3 sequences, with around 10% seen only once. About 3.3% of the sample comes from the top ten. The treatment or condition tag for this specimen amounts to: live attenuated yellow fever vaccine strain. The sample consisted of CD4+ T cells sorted from PBMCs, taken 45 days after the yellow fever booster vaccination. The receptor set was obtained from a man in his late teens or twenties who received the YFV17D yellow fever vaccine.

This clonotype was observed a few times. The chain employs TRBV5-1 and TRBJ2-3; D is perhaps TRBD2 (6 bases). There are 15 residues in the CDR3. From germline, CDR1 is SGHRS and CDR2 YFSETQ. The germline V and J ends were trimmed by 5 bases and 0 bases, with 13 bases remaining between them. The CDR3 nucleotides read TGCGCCAGCAGGGCAAGCGGGCTAAGCACAGATACGCAGTATTTT. This encodes CASRASGLSTDTQYF.

This clonotype was found a few times. This chain uses TRBV4-3 with TRBJ1-1; D is unclear. This CDR3 spans 14 amino acids. Trimming took 0 bases from V and 1 from J, leaving 6 bases between them. CDR1 and CDR2 from the germline V gene are LGHNA and YSLEER. The CDR3 spells CASSQDRRNTEAFF. The CDR3 nucleotides are TGCGCCAGCAGCCAAGACAGGAGGAACACTGAAGCTTTCTTT.

This clonotype came up a few times. The J gene is TRBJ1-1, the V gene TRBV2; possible D gene TRBD1, 5 bases. Germline V gene lookup returns CDR1 SNHLY and CDR2 FYNNEI. Trimming removed 3 bases from V and 4 bases from J, with 12 bases in between. This CDR3 is 14 amino acids long. CDR3 sequence: CASSDSSQGTEAFF. The CDR3 bases are TGTGCCAGCAGTGATTCGTCCCAGGGCACTGAAGCTTTCTTT.

Many counts were recorded for this clonotype. The chain has TRBV5-6 and TRBJ1-5; D perhaps matches TRBD1 (6 bases). The CDR3 loop spans 15 amino acids. V was shortened by 4 bases and J by 2 bases, with 13 bases between the two germline ends. Germline CDR1 is SGHDT and CDR2 is YYEEEE. For the CDR3, the DNA is TGTGCCAGCAGCGCATATCGGACAGGCAATCAGCCCCAGCATTTT. Its protein product is CASSAYRTGNQPQHF.

This clonotype was found a few times. The rearrangement joins TRBV4-2 to TRBJ2-5, with 10 bases aligning to TRBD2. This CDR3 comprises 18 residues. Trimming removed 0 bases from V and 5 bases from J; junction bases left unmatched: 12. Germline V CDR1 and CDR2: LGHNA, YNFKEQ. The CDR3 protein is CASSQEGISGGALETQYF. CDR3 coding DNA: TGTGCCAGCAGCCAAGAAGGTATCAGCGGGGGGGCACTGGAGACCCAGTACTTC.

The V call is TRBV3-1, the J call TRBJ1-5, with D uncertain. This CDR3 is 13 amino acids long. Germline V gene data show CDR1 as LGHDT and CDR2 as YNNKEL (reference sequence). With 2 bases removed from V and 4 bases from J, the gap between germline ends came to 6 bases. The CDR3 reads CASSQYGNQPQHF. For the CDR3, the DNA is TGTGCCAGCAGCCAATACGGGAATCAGCCCCAGCATTTT.

The V and J genes are TRBV6-5 and TRBJ2-5; 14 bases are a match to TRBD2. CDR1 is MNHEY, CDR2 SVGAGI, per germline. The CDR3 is 18 amino acids. After removal of 2 bases from V and 2 bases from J, the junction contained 7 bases not matched to a gene. The CDR3 here is CASSYQPGLAGEQETQYF. As DNA, the CDR3 is TGTGCCAGCAGTTACCAGCCGGGACTAGCGGGGGAGCAAGAGACCCAGTACTTC.

There are a few counts of this clonotype. The CDR3 here is CASSVGGGAGSYNEQFF. The CDR3 nucleotides read TGTGCCAGCAGCGTAGGTGGGGGGGCTGGCTCCTACAATGAGCAGTTCTTC. The gene calls are TRBV9 and TRBJ2-1; D possibly corresponds to TRBD2 (7 bases). V lost 0 bases and J 0 bases, leaving 13 bases between the germline ends. The V gene's germline CDR1 is SGDLS and CDR2 YYNGEE. CDR3 length: 17 residues.

In regard to this clonotype: An end of the junction does not agree with germline; a read error may underlie this. The chain carries TRBV7-9 and TRBJ2-3; D is possibly TRBD1 (6 bases). The CDR3 extends over 13 amino acids. Germline V gives CDR1 SEHNR, CDR2 FQNEAQ (reference sequence). CDR3 sequence (DNA): TGTGCCAGCCTAGGCAGGGGCACAGATACGCATTATTTT. Translating it yields CASLGRGTDTHYF.

This clonotype was detected many times. The rearrangement joins TRBV3-1 to TRBJ2-2, with 9 bases matching TRBD1. The CDR3 contains 16 residues. V was pared by 7 bases and J by 7 bases, with 13 bases of the junction left unmatched. Germline loops: CDR1 LGHDT, CDR2 YNNKEL (reference sequence). The CDR3 DNA is TGTGCCAGCATATCGTCCGGGACAGGGAAGGTCGGGGAGCTGTTTTTT. This translates into CASISSGTGKVGELFF.

This chain uses TRBV6-6 with TRBJ1-2; D is uncertain. Germline V gene sequence: CDR1 MNHNY, CDR2 SVGAGI (reference sequence). The CDR3 is 11 residues long. The ends were cut back, 2 bases at V and 6 bases at J, with 4 bases in the middle. The CDR3 nucleotides are TGTGCCAGCAGTTACGGGGATGGCTACACCTTC. This codes for CASSYGDGYTF.

This clonotype was observed a few times. The V and J genes are TRBV7-6 and TRBJ2-3; D gene ambiguous. Germline values: CDR1 SGHVS, CDR2 FNYEAQ. The germline V and J ends were trimmed by 1 base and 9 bases, with 8 bases remaining between them. This CDR3 contains 12 residues. The CDR3 region is CASSLGSATQYF. The DNA for the CDR3 is TGTGCCAGCAGCTTAGGGAGTGCGACGCAGTATTTT.

This clonotype was found many times. The chain carries TRBV27 and TRBJ2-2; the D gene could be TRBD1 or TRBD2 (5 bases each). Looked up from germline, CDR1 is MNHEY and CDR2 is SMNVEV (reference sequence). The CDR3 has 14 residues. With 0 bases removed from V and 9 bases from J, the gap between germline ends came to 11 bases. In DNA, the CDR3 is TGTGCCAGCAGTTTATCGCGGTGGGGGAGGGAGCTGTTTTTT. Encoded protein: CASSLSRWGRELFF.

This clonotype was seen a few times. This sequence joins TRBV10-2 and TRBJ1-4, with D hard to call. Trimming removed 2 bases at V and 8 bases at J, with 12 bases between. CDR3 size: 14 residues. From germline, CDR1 is WSHSY and CDR2 SAAADI. CDR3 sequence (DNA): TGCGCCAGCAGTGAGGCACGGATTCACGAAAAACTGTTTTTT. Its protein is CASSEARIHEKLFF.